This T cell receptor beta chain emerged from a study of metastatic and nonmetastatic thyroid tumors. Before thyroid surgery, none of the patients had received any treatment. Germline trimming cut 2 bases from V and 2 bases from J; bases unmatched to any gene: 2. Germline V gives CDR1 KGHSH, CDR2 LQKENI. The CDR3 is 15 amino acids. This clone was counted only a few times. Its cognate antigen is unknown. TCRdb re-clonotyped the PCR reads via MiXCR. Of some 90,000 clones in the sample, 7.5% to 9% were seen once. Study-wide points: Compared with benign nodules, malignant thyroid tumors were reported to have significantly higher TCR beta diversity in both blood and tumor.

The sequenced material came from blood. The chain recombines TRBV18 with TRBJ2-3; 9 positions match TRBD1. The receptor comes from a female donor with papillary thyroid cancer or a benign thyroid nodule (not recorded which). Some clones in this sample may be carry-over from other donors' samples. Written as DNA, the CDR3 is TGTGCCAGCTCACCAAGGGACAGGGACACAGATACGCAGTATTTT. This codes for CASSPRDRDTDTQYF.